This T cell receptor (beta chain) was captured in a study of CXCR3-negative and CXCR3-positive naive CD8 T cells. For this clonotype: Its antigen is currently unknown.

Triplicate 300,000-cell sorts were made of each CD8+ T cell subset. Each TRB cDNA library was prepared by 5' RACE (with UMI labels). Reprocessing the 5' RACE reads, TCRdb reports a single entry for every CDR3 protein and omits DNA. The sample is made up of about 90,000 distinct CDR3 sequences, and the top ten hold under 0.95% of it. Study-wide points: CXCR3-positive naive cells carried more hydrophobic TRB CDR3s than CXCR3-negative ones. Surface CD5 was comparable between naive subsets; TCR strength was inferred from TRB CDR3 properties. Comparably high diversity was seen in both naive subsets, and much lower diversity in memory CD8+ cells.

Germline-derived CDR1 and CDR2 are SGHKS and YYEKEE (reference sequence). The CDR3 runs to 17 residues. The chain recombines TRBV5-5 with TRBJ2-1; TCRdb's D call of TRBD2 is untestable without DNA. This receptor was taken from a human donor in good health. Some clones in this sample may be carry-over from other donors' samples. Sequences were obtained from naive CXCR3+ CD8+ T cells from blood. Subset of the sample: CD45RO-CCR7+CD27+CD95- naive CD8+ T cells expressing CXCR3 (TNR3+). The chain's CDR3 is CASSIHPSGGGRDEQFF.